These 4 T cell receptor beta chains share one sample of origin, sequenced in a study of vaccination and CD4 T cells after COVID-19. Treatment indicated: approximately nine-day PBMC culture with coronavirus spike peptide pools or control peptides (ViraFEST assay). Researchers collected the unexposed donor's CD4+ T cells before the COVID-19 pandemic (2011-2018). Their antigens remain unidentified. CD4+ T cells that had been cultured provided DNA sequenced with the Oncomine TCR Beta short-read assay. The template was genomic DNA from cultured CD4+ T cells. TCRdb processed the PCR reads anew with MiXCR; each CDR3 protein has one entry. The data contain 7,000 to 9,500 distinct CDR3 sequences, about 38% of them seen just once; the ten biggest clones take up 26%. Sequenced material: CD4+ T cells from blood, cultured in vitro. The receptors derive from a human donor in good health.

This clonotype was found a few times. V gene TRBV11-3 combines with J gene TRBJ2-5, with 8 positions matching TRBD1. CDR3 length: 14 residues. With V trimmed by 5 bases and J by 2 bases, 4 bases remained unmatched. Germline lookup yields CDR1 SGHNT and CDR2 YENEEA. The CDR3 coding sequence is TGTGCCAGCAGCCCACGGACAGGGCAAGAGACCCAGTACTTC. It codes for CASSPRTGQETQYF.

The chain joins TRBV6-5 to TRBJ1-2; 7 bases agree with TRBD1. Germline V gives CDR1 MNHEY, CDR2 SVGAGI. The CDR3 is made up of 15 amino acids. The trim removed 2 bases at V and 2 bases at J, leaving 5 bases unmatched. CDR3 bases: TGTGCCAGCAGTTACCGGAGGGGACAGAACTATGGCTACACCTTC. Residues: CASSYRRGQNYGYTF.

The rearrangement uses TRBV20-1 and TRBJ1-1; possibly TRBD1 for D (5 bases). The V and J ends lost 5 bases and 5 bases respectively, with 9 bases between them. From germline, CDR1 is DFQATT and CDR2 SNEGSKA (reference sequence). The length of the CDR3 is 11 residues. CDR3 nucleotide sequence: TGCAGTGCTGCGGGGCAGACTGAAGCTTTCTTT. Encoded protein: CSAAGQTEAFF.

The CDR3 loop is CASSRQSSYNSPLHF. CDR3 nucleotide sequence: TGTGCCAGTAGCCGACAGAGCTCCTATAATTCACCCCTCCACTTT. The V call is TRBV19, the J call TRBJ1-6; D may be TRBD1 (5 bases). Germline V gene lookup returns CDR1 LNHDA and CDR2 SQIVND (reference sequence). The CDR3 covers 15 residues. Between the trimmed V and J ends, which lost 6 bases and 0 bases, there was a span of 9 bases.